The 27 T cell receptor beta chains given below trace back to one sample, sequenced in a study of beta chain features in type 1 diabetes. Investigators reverse transcribed all isolated RNA, so they sequenced expressed TCRB transcripts. The protocol was immunoSEQ multiplex PCR, while the TCRdb copy is restricted to in-frame clones and leaves out a portion. Found here are 400,000 to 500,000 clones, more than 11% of them singletons; the top ten hold roughly 0.036%. Sample: naive CD4+ T cells from blood. The receptor source for this set is a man aged 30 to 39 in good health.

This clone has more than one count but fewer than ten. The chain uses TRBV21-1 and TRBJ2-5; the D call of TRBD1 is as the table states it, not checked on the DNA. TRBV21-1 is annotated as a pseudogene. CDR3 length: 15 amino acids. The CDR3 loop reads CASSNAGTEQETQYF. DNA of the CDR3: TGTGCCAGCAGCAACGCAGGGACAGAACAAGAGACCCAGTACTTC.

This clone was detected once. This sequence joins TRBV4-2 and TRBJ2-4; 7 bases align to TRBD2. Germline lookup yields CDR1 LGHNA and CDR2 YNFKEQ. The CDR3 spans 14 residues. Trimming cost V 1 base and J 9 bases; bases outside gene matches: 6. CDR3 sequence reads: CASSQGWGEGIQYF. The CDR3 nucleotides are TGTGCCAGCAGCCAAGGTTGGGGGGAGGGCATTCAGTACTTC.

The rearrangement links TRBV11-2 to TRBJ2-1; D might be TRBD2 (6 bases). CDR3 length equals 12 residues. Between the trimmed V and J ends, which lost 5 bases and 10 bases, there was a span of 12 bases. Germline-derived CDR1 and CDR2 are SGHAT and FQNNGV. The CDR3 is CASSRTGREQFF. The CDR3 DNA reads TGTGCCAGCAGCCGAACGGGGAGGGAGCAGTTCTTC. The full variable domain, with the rest looked up from reference TRBV11-2 and TRBJ2-1, is EAGVAQSPRYKIIEKRQSVAFWCNPISGHATLYWYQQILGQGPKLLIQFQNNGVVDDSQLPKDRFSAERLKGVDSTLKIQPAKLEDSAVYLCASSRTGREQFFGPGTRLTVL.

This clone has a handful of counts. The sample has other DNA sequences that encode this CDR3 too. V gene TRBV30 combines with J gene TRBJ1-5, with no clear D. V was pared by 0 bases and J by 1 base, with 4 bases between. The CDR3 is made up of 13 amino acids. CDR1 is GTSNPN, CDR2 SVGIG, per germline (reference sequence). CDR3 in DNA: TGTGCCTGGAGTGTTTCCAGCAATCAGCCCCAGCATTTT. Translating gives CAWSVSSNQPQHF.

This clone occurred a few times. The rearrangement links TRBV4-2 to TRBJ2-2; D tentatively fits TRBD1 or TRBD2 (6 bases each). V shed 2 bases and J shed 0 bases, with 10 bases lying between them. The CDR3 totals 16 residues. CDR1 is LGHNA and CDR2 is YNFKEQ in the germline V gene. CDR3 sequence reads: CASSQRGTTNTGELFF. DNA for the CDR3: TGTGCCAGCAGCCAACGGGGGACAACGAACACCGGGGAGCTGTTTTTT.

This clone has a count of ten or more. V and J are TRBV23-1 and TRBJ2-7, with D perhaps being TRBD1 or TRBD2 (6 bases each). TRBV23-1 is an open reading frame, and its role is uncertain. The CDR3 is made up of 17 amino acids. V gave up 0 bases and J gave up 4 bases, with 19 bases separating them. The CDR3 region has the DNA TGCGCCAGCAGTCAATCGGGGTATCGACGGGGGCCGTACGAGCAGTACGTC. Encoded protein: CASSQSGYRRGPYEQYV.

This clone was seen a few times. This chain connects TRBV4-1 to TRBJ2-3, with a possible D match to TRBD2 (5 bases). CDR1 and CDR2 (germline): MGHRA, YSYEKL. The CDR3 spans 16 residues. Trimming removed 0 bases from V and 6 bases from J, with 16 bases in between. CDR3 nucleotide sequence: TGCGCCAGCAGCCAAGACTCACGGGCGGGCAGGGATACGCAGTATTTT. Its translation: CASSQDSRAGRDTQYF.

The chain carries TRBV25-1 and TRBJ2-1; D remains unclear. The ends were cut back, 5 bases at V and 3 bases at J, with 11 bases in the middle. Germline V CDR1 and CDR2: MGHDK, SYGVNS. The CDR3 spans 14 residues. The CDR3 nucleotides read TGTGCCAGCAGTCCAGCGTTTGACTACAATGAGCAGTTCTTC. This translates into CASSPAFDYNEQFF.

The sample holds a few counts of this clone. The V gene is TRBV7-2, the J gene TRBJ2-2; D unresolved. This CDR3 has 15 residues. Germline-derived CDR1 and CDR2 are SGHTA and FQGNSA. Trimming left V 7 bases short and J 4 bases short, with 16 bases between. CDR3 DNA sequence: TGTGCCAGCACCCCTGGACCAGAAGGCACCGGGGAGCTGTTTTTT. Translated, it gives CASTPGPEGTGELFF.

The rearrangement joins TRBV12-5 to TRBJ2-1; D is perhaps TRBD2 (6 bases). Germline CDR1 and CDR2: LGHNT and FRNRAP. CDR3 length: 15 residues. Trimming took off 6 bases at V and 6 bases at J, with 18 bases between the two ends. This chain's CDR3 is CASGLAGLDSNEQFF. The CDR3 DNA reads TGTGCTAGTGGCCTCGCGGGACTCGACTCCAATGAGCAGTTCTTC.

The rearrangement uses TRBV7-9 and TRBJ1-2; TRBD1 aligns across 9 bases. With V trimmed by 10 bases and J by 3 bases, 9 bases remained unmatched. The CDR3 consists of 14 residues. The germline V gene encodes CDR1 SEHNR and CDR2 FQNEAQ (reference sequence). CDR3 DNA: TGTGCCAACCCTCCAAGGACAGGGGACTATGGCTACACCTTC. This gives the protein CANPPRTGDYGYTF.

The gene calls are TRBV7-2 and TRBJ2-3; D perhaps matches TRBD2 (6 bases). V lost 5 bases and J 2 bases, leaving 14 bases between the germline ends. Germline V lookup: CDR1 SGHTA, CDR2 FQGNSA. The CDR3 length is 15 residues. This CDR3 is CASSLSGGLTDTQYF. In DNA, the CDR3 is TGTGCCAGCAGCCTTAGTGGGGGACTCACAGATACGCAGTATTTT. The whole variable domain, remainder taken from reference TRBV7-2 and TRBJ2-3, is GAGVSQSPSNKVTEKGKDVELRCDPISGHTALYWYRQSLGQGLEFLIYFQGNSAPDKSGLPSDRFSAERTGGSVSTLTIQRTQQEDSAVYLCASSLSGGLTDTQYFGPGTRLTVL.

This clone was counted only a few times. With a much larger clone just one base away, this may be a read error. The V gene is TRBV30, the J gene TRBJ2-1; tentatively, D is TRBD1 (5 bases). From germline, CDR1 is GTSNPN and CDR2 SVGIG (reference sequence). Trimming cost V 1 base and J 12 bases, with 7 bases left between them. There are 10 residues in the CDR3. The CDR3 bases are TGTGCCTGGAGTGGGGGCATGCAGTTCTTC. Translating it yields CAWSGGMQFF.

The chain couples TRBV7-9 to TRBJ2-3; TRBD2 agrees at 10 bases. Germline-derived CDR1 and CDR2 are SEHNR and FQNEAQ (reference sequence). V gave up 3 bases and J gave up 3 bases; unmatched junction bases: 3. The CDR3 runs to 15 residues. The CDR3 reads CASSFRAGGTDTQYF. CDR3 coding DNA: TGTGCCAGCAGCTTTCGAGCGGGAGGGACAGATACGCAGTATTTT.

This clone was seen a handful of times. The V gene is TRBV9, the J gene TRBJ2-3; no reliable D call. Trimming took off 3 bases at V and 2 bases at J, with 10 bases between the two ends. The CDR3 runs 14 residues. CDR1 SGDLS and CDR2 YYNGEE come from the germline V gene. CDR3 region: CASSDHGATDTQYF. DNA for the CDR3: TGTGCCAGCAGCGACCACGGCGCCACAGATACGCAGTATTTT.

The chain links TRBV30 to TRBJ1-2; D gene ambiguous. Per the germline V gene, CDR1 is GTSNPN and CDR2 is SVGIG (reference sequence). The CDR3 totals 12 residues. Trimming cost V 0 bases and J 4 bases, with 6 bases left between them. CDR3 region: CAWSVNSYGYTF. CDR3 nucleotide sequence: TGTGCCTGGAGTGTTAACAGCTATGGCTACACCTTC.

V usage is TRBV7-2 and J usage is TRBJ2-7; D is unresolved. The germline V gene encodes CDR1 SGHTA and CDR2 FQGNSA. V shed 5 bases and J shed 6 bases, with 14 bases lying between them. This CDR3 has 13 amino acids. The CDR3 reads CASSLTFSSEQYF. CDR3 bases: TGTGCCAGCAGCCTCACTTTTAGCAGCGAGCAGTACTTC.

This clone was counted only a few times. The chain couples TRBV7-2 to TRBJ2-7; 9 positions agree with TRBD2. V dropped 1 base and J dropped 2; count of bases not matched to a gene: 3. There are 15 residues in the CDR3. Germline V gene lookup returns CDR1 SGHTA and CDR2 FQGNSA. The CDR3 DNA is TGTGCCAGCAGCTTAGGTAGCGGGAGCCCCTACGAGCAGTACGTC. The encoded protein is CASSLGSGSPYEQYV.

This clone turned up a few times. The CDR3 region is CASSQGMGGSPLHF. CDR3 bases: TGCGCCAGCAGCCAAGGGATGGGGGGTTCACCCCTCCACTTT. The V gene is TRBV4-3, the J gene TRBJ1-6; a possible D gene is TRBD1 (5 bases). V lost 1 base to trimming and J lost 9 bases, with 10 bases between them. The CDR3 runs to 14 residues. In germline, CDR1 is LGHNA, CDR2 YSLEER.

Of note for this clone: One end of the junction does not line up with germline, which may come from a read error. This chain joins TRBV7-7 and TRBJ2-6; D not certain. From germline, CDR1 is SSHAT and CDR2 FNYEAQ (reference sequence). CDR3 length: 15 amino acids. CDR3 DNA sequence: TGTGCTAGCAGCGCTGGGAACTCTGGGGCCAACGTCCTGACTTTC. This codes for CASSAGNSGANVLTF.

The genes are TRBV7-9 and TRBJ2-7, with no clear D. Trimming shortened V by 5 bases and J by 0 bases, and 14 bases separated the two germline ends. There are 15 residues in the CDR3. CDR1 is SEHNR and CDR2 is FQNEAQ in the germline V gene (reference sequence). CDR3 protein: CASSPGPVNSYEQYV. The CDR3 nucleotides are TGTGCCAGCAGCCCGGGCCCAGTAAACTCCTACGAGCAGTACGTC.

This clone has more than one count but fewer than ten. The chain is built from TRBV30 and TRBJ1-1, with D possibly matching TRBD1 (6 bases). CDR1 is GTSNPN, CDR2 SVGIG, per germline (reference sequence). Trimming cost V 3 bases and J 4 bases, with 18 bases left between them. CDR3 size: 15 residues. As DNA, the CDR3 is TGTGCCTGGAGAACCTTGCGGGGGCGGGTCACTGAAGCTTTCTTT. This translates into CAWRTLRGRVTEAFF. The full variable domain, its missing parts supplied by reference TRBV30 and TRBJ1-1, is SQTIHQWPATLVQPVGSPLSLECTVEGTSNPNLYWYRQAAGRGLQLLFYSVGIGQISSEVPQNLSASRPQDRQFILSSKKLLLSDSGFYLCAWRTLRGRVTEAFFGQGTRLTVV.

The chain has TRBV5-1 and TRBJ2-5, with 7 nucleotides matching TRBD1. The CDR3 sequence is 18 residues long. The V segment lost 3 bases and the J segment 4 bases; nucleotides outside the gene matches: 18. Looked up from germline, CDR1 is SGHRS and CDR2 is YFSETQ. DNA for the CDR3: TGCGCCAGCAGCTCCGGCGCAGCATCGTTGACAGGGCGAGAGACCCAGTACTTC. Translated, it gives CASSSGAASLTGRETQYF.

This clone showed up just a few times. This rearrangement joins TRBV4-3 to TRBJ2-2, with D possibly TRBD2 on 5 matching bases. V lost 4 bases to trimming and J lost 8 bases, with 11 bases between them. Germline CDR1 and CDR2: LGHNA and YSLEER. This CDR3 has 13 amino acids. The CDR3 coding sequence is TGCGCCAGCAGCCGGGGAGTAATGGGGGAGCTGTTTTTT. This translates into CASSRGVMGELFF.

This clone came up a few times. The chain is built from TRBV4-1 and TRBJ2-6; D is ambiguous. Trimming cost V 4 bases and J 3 bases, with 7 bases left between them. Looked up from germline, CDR1 is MGHRA and CDR2 is YSYEKL. The CDR3 loop spans 14 amino acids. The CDR3 reads CASSPRNGANVLTF. In nucleotides, the CDR3 is TGCGCCAGCAGCCCCCGCAATGGGGCCAACGTCCTGACTTTC.

The chain has TRBV30 and TRBJ1-2; no clear D gene. The length of the CDR3 is 11 residues. V lost 1 base and J 8 bases, leaving 8 bases between the germline ends. Germline-derived CDR1 and CDR2 are GTSNPN and SVGIG (reference sequence). In nucleotides, the CDR3 is TGTGCCTGGAGTGGCGGCGGCGGCTACACCTTC. Its translation is CAWSGGGGYTF.

The rearrangement links TRBV7-9 to TRBJ1-2; D remains unclear. Germline V gives CDR1 SEHNR, CDR2 FQNEAQ (reference sequence). The CDR3 contains 15 residues. Trimming removed 0 bases from V and 2 bases from J, with 10 bases in between. The CDR3 loop is CASSLAEGGNYGYTF. As DNA, the CDR3 is TGTGCCAGCAGCTTAGCCGAGGGAGGGAACTATGGCTACACCTTC. Based on the CDR3 plus reference TRBV7-9 and TRBJ1-2, the full variable domain is DTGVSQNPRHKITKRGQNVTFRCDPISEHNRLYWYRQTLGQGPEFLTYFQNEAQLEKSRLLSDRFSAERPKGSFSTLEIQRTEQGDSAMYLCASSLAEGGNYGYTFGSGTRLTVV.